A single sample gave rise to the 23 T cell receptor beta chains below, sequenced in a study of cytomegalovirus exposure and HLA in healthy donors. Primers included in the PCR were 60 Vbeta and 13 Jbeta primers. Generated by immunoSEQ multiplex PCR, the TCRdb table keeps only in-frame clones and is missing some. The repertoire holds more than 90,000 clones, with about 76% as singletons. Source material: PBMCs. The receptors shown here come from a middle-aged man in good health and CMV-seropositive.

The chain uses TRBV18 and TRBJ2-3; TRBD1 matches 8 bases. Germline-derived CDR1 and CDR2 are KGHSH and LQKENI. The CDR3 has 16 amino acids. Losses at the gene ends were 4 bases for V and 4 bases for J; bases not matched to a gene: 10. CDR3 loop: CASSRQQGGNADTQYF. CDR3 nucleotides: TGTGCCAGCTCACGACAACAGGGGGGCAACGCAGATACGCAGTATTTT.

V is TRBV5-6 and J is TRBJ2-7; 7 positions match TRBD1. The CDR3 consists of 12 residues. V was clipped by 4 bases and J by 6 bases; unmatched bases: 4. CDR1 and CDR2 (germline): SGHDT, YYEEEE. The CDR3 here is CASSVRGSEQYF. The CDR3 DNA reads TGTGCCAGCAGCGTCAGGGGGAGCGAGCAGTACTTC.

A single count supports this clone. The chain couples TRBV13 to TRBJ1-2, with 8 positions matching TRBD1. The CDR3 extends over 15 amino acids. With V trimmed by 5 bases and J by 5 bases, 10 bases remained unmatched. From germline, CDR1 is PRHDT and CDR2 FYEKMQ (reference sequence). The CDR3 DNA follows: TGTGCCAGCAGCGATTCCCGGACAGGGACATATGGCTACACCTTC. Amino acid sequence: CASSDSRTGTYGYTF.

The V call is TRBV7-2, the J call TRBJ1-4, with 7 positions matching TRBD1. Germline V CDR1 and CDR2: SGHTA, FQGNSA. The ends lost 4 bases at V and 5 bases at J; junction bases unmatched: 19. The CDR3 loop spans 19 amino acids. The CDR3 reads CASSWGLLRQGPLNEKLFF. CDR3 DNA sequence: TGTGCCAGCAGCTGGGGATTGCTCCGACAGGGCCCTCTCAATGAAAAACTGTTTTTT.

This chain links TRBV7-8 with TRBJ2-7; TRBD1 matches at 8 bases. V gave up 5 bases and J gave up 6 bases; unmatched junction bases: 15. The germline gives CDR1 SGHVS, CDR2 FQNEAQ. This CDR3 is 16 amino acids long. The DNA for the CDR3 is TGTGCCAGCAGCCACCAATTGACAGGGGTGGAGAGCGAGCAGTACTTC. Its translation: CASSHQLTGVESEQYF.

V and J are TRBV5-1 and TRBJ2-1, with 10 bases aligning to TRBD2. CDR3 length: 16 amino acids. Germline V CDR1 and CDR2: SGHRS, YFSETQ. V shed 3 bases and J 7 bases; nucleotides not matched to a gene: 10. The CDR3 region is CASSSPGLASINEQFF. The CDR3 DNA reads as TGCGCCAGCAGCTCCCCGGGACTAGCGAGTATAAATGAGCAGTTCTTC.

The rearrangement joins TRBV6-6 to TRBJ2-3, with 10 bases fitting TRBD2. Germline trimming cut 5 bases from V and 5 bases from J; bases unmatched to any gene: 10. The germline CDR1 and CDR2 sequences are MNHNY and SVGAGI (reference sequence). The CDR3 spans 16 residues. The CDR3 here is CASSSPLAGAGDTQYF. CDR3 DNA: TGTGCCAGCAGTAGCCCCCTAGCGGGAGCAGGAGATACGCAGTATTTT.

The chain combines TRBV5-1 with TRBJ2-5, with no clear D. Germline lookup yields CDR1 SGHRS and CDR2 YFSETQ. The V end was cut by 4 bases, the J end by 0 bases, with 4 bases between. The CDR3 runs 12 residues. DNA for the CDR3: TGCGCCAGCAGCCCGTACCAAGAGACCCAGTACTTC. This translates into CASSPYQETQYF.

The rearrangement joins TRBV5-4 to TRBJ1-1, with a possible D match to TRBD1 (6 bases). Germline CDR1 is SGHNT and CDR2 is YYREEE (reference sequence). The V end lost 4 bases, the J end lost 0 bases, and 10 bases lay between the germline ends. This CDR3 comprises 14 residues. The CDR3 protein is CASSVDSLNTEAFF. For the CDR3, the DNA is TGTGCCAGCAGCGTGGACAGTCTGAACACTGAAGCTTTCTTT.

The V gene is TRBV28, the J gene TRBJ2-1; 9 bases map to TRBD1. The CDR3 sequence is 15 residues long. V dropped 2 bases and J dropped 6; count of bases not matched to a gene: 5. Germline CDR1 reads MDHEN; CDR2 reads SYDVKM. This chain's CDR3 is CASSLEGTGINEQFF. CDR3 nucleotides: TGTGCCAGCAGTTTAGAGGGGACAGGGATCAATGAGCAGTTCTTC.

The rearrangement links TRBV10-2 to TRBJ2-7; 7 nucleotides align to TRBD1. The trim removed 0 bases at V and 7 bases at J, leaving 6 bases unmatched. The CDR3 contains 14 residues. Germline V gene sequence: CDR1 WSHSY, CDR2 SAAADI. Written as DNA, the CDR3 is TGCGCCAGCAGTGAGTCGGGAAGGGGGCGAGAGCAGTACTTC. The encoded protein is CASSESGRGREQYF.

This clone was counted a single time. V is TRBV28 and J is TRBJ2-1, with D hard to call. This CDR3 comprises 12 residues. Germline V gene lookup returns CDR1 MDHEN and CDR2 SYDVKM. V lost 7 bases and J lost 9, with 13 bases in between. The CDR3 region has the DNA TGTGCCAGCATAACCCCCACATTTGAGCAGTTCTTC. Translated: CASITPTFEQFF. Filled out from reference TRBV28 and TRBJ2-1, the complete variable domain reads DVKVTQSSRYLVKRTGEKVFLECVQDMDHENMFWYRQDPGLGLRLIYFSYDVKMKEKGDIPEGYSVSREKKERFSLILESASTNQTSMYLCASITPTFEQFFGPGTRLTVL.

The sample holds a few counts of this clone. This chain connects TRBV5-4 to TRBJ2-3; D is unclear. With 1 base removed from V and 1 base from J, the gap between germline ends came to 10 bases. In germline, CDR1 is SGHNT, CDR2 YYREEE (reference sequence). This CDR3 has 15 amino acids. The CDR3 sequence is CASSLLDLGTDTQYF. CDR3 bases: TGTGCCAGCAGCTTGTTAGATCTCGGCACAGATACGCAGTATTTT.

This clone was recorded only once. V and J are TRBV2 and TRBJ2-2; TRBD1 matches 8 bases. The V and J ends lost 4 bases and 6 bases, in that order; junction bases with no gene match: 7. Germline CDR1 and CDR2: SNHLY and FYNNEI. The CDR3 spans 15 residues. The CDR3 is CASSVRTGKSGELFF. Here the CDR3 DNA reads TGTGCCAGCAGTGTGAGGACAGGGAAGTCCGGGGAGCTGTTTTTT. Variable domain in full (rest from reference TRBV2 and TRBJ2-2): EPEVTQTPSHQVTQMGQEVILRCVPISNHLYFYWYRQILGQKVEFLVSFYNNEISEKSEIFDDQFSVERPDGSNFTLKIRSTKLEDSAMYFCASSVRTGKSGELFFGEGSRLTVL.

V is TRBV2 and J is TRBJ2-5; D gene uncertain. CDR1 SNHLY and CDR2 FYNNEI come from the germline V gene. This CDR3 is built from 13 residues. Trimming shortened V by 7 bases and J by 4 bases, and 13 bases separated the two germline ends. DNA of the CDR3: TGTGCCAGCACCCTCTATACGGGAGAGACCCAGTACTTC. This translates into CASTLYTGETQYF.

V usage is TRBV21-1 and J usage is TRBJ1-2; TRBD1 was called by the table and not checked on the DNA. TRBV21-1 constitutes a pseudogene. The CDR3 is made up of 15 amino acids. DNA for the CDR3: TGTGCCAGCAGCAAGACACAGGGTGCGGACCATGGCTACACCTTC. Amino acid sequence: CASSKTQGADHGYTF.

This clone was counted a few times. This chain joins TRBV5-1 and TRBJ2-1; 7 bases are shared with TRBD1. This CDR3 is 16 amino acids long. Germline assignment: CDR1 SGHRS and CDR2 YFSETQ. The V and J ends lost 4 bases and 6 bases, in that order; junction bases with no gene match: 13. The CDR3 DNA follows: TGCGCCAGCAGCCCGAGGGCCGACAGGGTTGGCAATGAGCAGTTCTTC. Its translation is CASSPRADRVGNEQFF.

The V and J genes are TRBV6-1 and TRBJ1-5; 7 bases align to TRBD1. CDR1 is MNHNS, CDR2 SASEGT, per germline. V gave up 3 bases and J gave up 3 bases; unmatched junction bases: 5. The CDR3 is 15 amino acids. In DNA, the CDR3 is TGTGCCAGCAGTGAGGGGACAGCTTTCAATCAGCCCCAGCATTTT. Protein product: CASSEGTAFNQPQHF.

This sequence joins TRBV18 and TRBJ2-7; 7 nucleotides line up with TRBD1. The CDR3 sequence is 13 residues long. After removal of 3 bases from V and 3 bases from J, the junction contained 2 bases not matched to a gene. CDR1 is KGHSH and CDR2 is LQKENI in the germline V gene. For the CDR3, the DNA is TGTGCCAGCTCACCCCGGGACAGCTACGAGCAGTACTTC. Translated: CASSPRDSYEQYF.

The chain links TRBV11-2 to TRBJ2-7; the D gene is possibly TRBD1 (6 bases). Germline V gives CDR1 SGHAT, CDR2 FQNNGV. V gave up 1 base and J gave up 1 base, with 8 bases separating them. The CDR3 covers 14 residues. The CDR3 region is CASSLGGQSYEQYF. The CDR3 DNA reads TGTGCCAGCAGCTTAGGCGGACAGTCCTACGAGCAGTACTTC.

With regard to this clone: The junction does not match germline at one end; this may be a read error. CDR3 in amino acids: CASRGGEAQYF. The CDR3 nucleotides read TGTGCCAGCAGAGGCGGAGAGGCCCAGTACTTC. The chain has TRBV2 and TRBJ2-5; D is undetermined. The CDR3 sequence is 11 residues long. The germline V gene encodes CDR1 SNHLY and CDR2 FYNNEI.

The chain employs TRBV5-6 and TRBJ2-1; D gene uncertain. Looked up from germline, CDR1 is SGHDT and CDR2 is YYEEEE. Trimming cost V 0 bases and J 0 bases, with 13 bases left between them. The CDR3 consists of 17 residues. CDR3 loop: CASSLAGTPDSYNEQFF. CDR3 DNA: TGTGCCAGCAGCTTGGCCGGTACCCCTGACTCCTACAATGAGCAGTTCTTC. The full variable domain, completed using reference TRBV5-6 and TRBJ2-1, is DAGVTQSPTHLIKTRGQQVTLRCSPKSGHDTVSWYQQALGQGPQFIFQYYEEEERQRGNFPDRFSGHQFPNYSSELNVNALLLGDSALYLCASSLAGTPDSYNEQFFGPGTRLTVL.

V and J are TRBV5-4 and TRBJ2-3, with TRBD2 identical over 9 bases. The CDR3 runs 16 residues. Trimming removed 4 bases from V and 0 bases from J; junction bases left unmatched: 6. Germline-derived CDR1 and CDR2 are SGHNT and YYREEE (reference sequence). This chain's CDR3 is CASSRKLAGSTDTQYF. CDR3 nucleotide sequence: TGTGCCAGCAGCAGGAAACTAGCGGGTAGCACAGATACGCAGTATTTT.